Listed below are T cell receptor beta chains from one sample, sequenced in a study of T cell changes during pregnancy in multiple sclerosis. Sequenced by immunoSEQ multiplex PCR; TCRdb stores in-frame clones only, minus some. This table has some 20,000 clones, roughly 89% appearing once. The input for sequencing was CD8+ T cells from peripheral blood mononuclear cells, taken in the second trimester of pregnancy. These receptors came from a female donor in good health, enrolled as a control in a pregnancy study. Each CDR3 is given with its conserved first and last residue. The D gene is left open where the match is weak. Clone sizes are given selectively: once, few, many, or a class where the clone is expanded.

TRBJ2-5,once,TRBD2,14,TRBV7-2,TGTGCCAGCAGCTTGGGACTAGCGCGGGAGACCCAGTACTTC,CASSLGLARETQYF
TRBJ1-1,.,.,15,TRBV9,TGTGCCAGCAGCGTAGAGGGCGGGCGGGGCACTGAAGCTTTCTTT,CASSVEGGRGTEAFF
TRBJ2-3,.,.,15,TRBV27,TGTGCCAGCAGTTTATCCGCCCGGAGCACAGATACGCAGTATTTT,CASSLSARSTDTQYF
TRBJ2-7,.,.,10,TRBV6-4,TGTGCCACCTCATCAGGGGAGCAGTACTTC,CATSSGEQYF
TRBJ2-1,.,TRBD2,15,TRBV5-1,TGCGCCAGCAGCAAACCTAGCGGGGCCTACAATGAGCAGTTCTTC,CASSKPSGAYNEQFF
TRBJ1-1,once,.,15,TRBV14,TGTGCCAGCAGCCTTCTCGGAGGCCCGAACACTGAAGCTTTCTTT,CASSLLGGPNTEAFF
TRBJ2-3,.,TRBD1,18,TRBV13,TGTGCCAGCAGCTTAGGGATTTTGGGACAGGGGGCATCAGATACGCAGTATTTT,CASSLGILGQGASDTQYF
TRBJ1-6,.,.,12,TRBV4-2,TGTGCCAGCAGCCAAGAGGGGGCCCCCCTCCACTTT,CASSQEGAPLHF
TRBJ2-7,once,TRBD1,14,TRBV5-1,TGCGCCAGCAGCTGGGGGACAGGGGTCTACGAGCAGTACTTC,CASSWGTGVYEQYF
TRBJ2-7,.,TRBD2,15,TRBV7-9,TGTGCCAGCAGCTCCGACGGGGGGGGCGGGTACGAGCAGTACTTC,CASSSDGGGGYEQYF
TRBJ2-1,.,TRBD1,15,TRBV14,TGTGCCAGCAGCCTGAAAACAGGGGACTACAATGAGCAGTTCTTC,CASSLKTGDYNEQFF
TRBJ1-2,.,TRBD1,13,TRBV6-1,TGTGCCAGCAGCGTGTCAGGGGGCACTGGCTACACCTTC,CASSVSGGTGYTF
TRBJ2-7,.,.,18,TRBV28,TGTGCCAGCAGTTTGGGGGCGGATCTGACTCCAAGCTCCTACGAGCAGTACTTC,CASSLGADLTPSSYEQYF
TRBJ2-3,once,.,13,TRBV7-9,TGTGCCGCGGCGGGCGAGGCGGCAGATACGCAGTATTTT,CAAAGEAADTQYF
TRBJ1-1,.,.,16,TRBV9,TGTGCCAGCAGCCCGTCGGGGGGGGCCGGGGACACTGAAGCTTTCTTT,CASSPSGGAGDTEAFF
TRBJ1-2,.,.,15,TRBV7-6,TGTGCCAGCAGCCCCGTCTTGGGGGGGAACTATGGCTACACCTTC,CASSPVLGGNYGYTF
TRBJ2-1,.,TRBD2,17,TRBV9,TGTGCCAGCAGCGTATCGTCCGGACTAGGGTCCTACAATGAGCAGTTCTTC,CASSVSSGLGSYNEQFF
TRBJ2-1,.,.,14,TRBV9,TGTGCCAGCAGCGTAGCGGGAGTCCACAATGAGCAGTTCTTC,CASSVAGVHNEQFF
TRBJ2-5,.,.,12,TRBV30,TGTGCCTGCCTGACTAGTCAAGAGACCCAGTACTTC,CACLTSQETQYF
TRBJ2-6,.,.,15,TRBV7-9,TGTGCCAGCAGAGACGACAGCTCTGGGGCCAACGTCCTGACTTTC,CASRDDSSGANVLTF
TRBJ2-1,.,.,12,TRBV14,TGTGCCAGCAGCCAAATATACAATGAGCAGTTCTTC,CASSQIYNEQFF
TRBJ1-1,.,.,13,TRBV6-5,TGTGCCAGCAGTTACGAGGAGGGAGTAGAAGCTTTCTTT,CASSYEEGVEAFF
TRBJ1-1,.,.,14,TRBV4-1,TGCGCCAGCAGCCAAGGGTCGGGATACACTGAAGCTTTCTTT,CASSQGSGYTEAFF
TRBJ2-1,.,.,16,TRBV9,TGTGCCAGCAGCGTAGAGGCATTAGCGGATAACAATGAGCAGTTCTTC,CASSVEALADNNEQFF
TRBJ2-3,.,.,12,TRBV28,TGTGCCAGCAGTCATAGCACAGATACGCAGTATTTT,CASSHSTDTQYF
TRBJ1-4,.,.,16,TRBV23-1,TGCGCCAGCAGCCCCTGGCGACAGGCAGTTAATGAAAAACTGTTTTTT,CASSPWRQAVNEKLFF
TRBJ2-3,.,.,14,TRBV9,TGTGCCAGCAGCGTACAGGGCGATACAGATACGCAGTATTTT,CASSVQGDTDTQYF
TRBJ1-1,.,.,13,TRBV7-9,TGTGCCAGCAGCTTTGCTAAGAACACTGAAGCTTTCTTT,CASSFAKNTEAFF
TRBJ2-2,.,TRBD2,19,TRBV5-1,TGCGCCAGCAGCTTGGACGTTAGCGGGAGGGCCGGATCTGCCGGGGAGCTGTTTTTT,CASSLDVSGRAGSAGELFF
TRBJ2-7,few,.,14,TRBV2,TGTGCCAGCGGAGGACGGGACAAGGCCCCCCGGCAGTACTTC,CASGGRDKAPRQYF
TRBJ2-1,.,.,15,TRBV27,TGTGCCAGCAGTCAAAGACAGGTCTCCTACAATGAGCAGTTCTTC,CASSQRQVSYNEQFF
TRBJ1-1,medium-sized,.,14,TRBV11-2,TGTGCCAGCAGCCCCGCGGGTTCGAACACTGAAGCTTTCTTT,CASSPAGSNTEAFF
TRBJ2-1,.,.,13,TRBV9,TGTGCCAGCAGCGCCCGTGGACAGAGTGAGCAGTTCTTC,CASSARGQSEQFF
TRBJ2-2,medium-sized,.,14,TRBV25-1,TGTGCCAGCAGTGAATACAGGGACACCGGGGAGCTGTTTTTT,CASSEYRDTGELFF
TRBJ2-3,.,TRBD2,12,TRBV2,TGTGCCAGCCTTTCCTCCGGGACTATAGGGTATTTT,CASLSSGTIGYF
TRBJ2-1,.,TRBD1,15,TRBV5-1,TGCGCCAGCAGCCCAGAGGACAGGGGGTGGAATGAGCAGTTCTTC,CASSPEDRGWNEQFF